The 19 T cell receptor beta chains presented below share a single source sample, sequenced in a study of T cells expressing NK-cell markers (dated by TCRdb to 2020 to 2021). Libraries were made using 5' RACE. For sequencing, an Illumina HiSeq 2000 was employed. One entry per CDR3 protein sequence results from the TCRdb reprocessing of the reads, with DNA left out. This sample's table carries 400,000 or so distinct CDR3 sequences. Of the sample, over 8.5% is held by the ten largest clones. Material: blood T cells: a sorted CD56 or NKG2C T cell subset, CD4+ or CD8+ T cells, or bulk PBMC T cells (not recorded which). The receptors originated from a woman aged 50 to 60 in good health. Donor details come from another sample of the same person, matched by shared clones.

The rearrangement links TRBV4-1 to TRBJ2-1; no DNA is available, so the TRBD1 call from TCRdb remains unchecked. The germline V gene has CDR1 MGHRA and CDR2 YSYEKL. The CDR3 is 13 amino acids. The CDR3 sequence is CASSPLDPYEQFF.

The chain carries TRBV19 and TRBJ2-6; TCRdb designates TRBD2, a call that cannot be tested without DNA. The germline CDR1 and CDR2 sequences are LNHDA and SQIVND (reference sequence). The CDR3 runs 19 residues. Here the CDR3 reads CASSIQGLAVPSGANVLTF.

The chain employs TRBV5-6 and TRBJ2-3. CDR1 and CDR2 from the germline V gene are SGHDT and YYEEEE. CDR3 length: 17 amino acids. The CDR3 sequence is CASSLMFGIGNTDTQYF.

The V call is TRBV20-1, the J call TRBJ1-4; there is no DNA to check the TCRdb D call of TRBD1. The length of the CDR3 is 15 residues. Germline V gene data show CDR1 as DFQATT and CDR2 as SNEGSKA (reference sequence). The CDR3 loop is CSARDPGRANEKLFF.

Here the CDR3 reads CSVEEASRTALNTEAFF. This chain joins TRBV29-1 and TRBJ1-1; TCRdb's D call of TRBD1 is untestable without DNA. Germline V gene lookup returns CDR1 SQVTM and CDR2 ANQGSEA. This CDR3 is 17 amino acids long.

This chain joins TRBV4-2 and TRBJ2-5; checking the TCRdb D call of TRBD1 is not possible without DNA. Germline V lookup: CDR1 LGHNA, CDR2 YNFKEQ. The CDR3 sequence is 16 residues long. The CDR3 loop is CASSQDGSGGEETQYF.

The chain links TRBV9 to TRBJ2-1; with no DNA, the TCRdb D assignment of TRBD2 cannot be verified. Germline V lookup: CDR1 SGDLS, CDR2 YYNGEE. This CDR3 comprises 15 residues. Here the CDR3 reads CASSVAGRPGNEQFF.

The rearrangement uses TRBV5-1 and TRBJ2-5; TCRdb reports TRBD2, a call that lacks DNA to check it against. CDR1 is SGHRS and CDR2 is YFSETQ in the germline V gene. This CDR3 has 15 residues. The CDR3 protein is CASSLWVAGQETQYF. The full variable domain, in which reference TRBV5-1 and TRBJ2-5 provide the parts outside the CDR3, is KAGVTQTPRYLIKTRGQQVTLSCSPISGHRSVSWYQQTPGQGLQFLFEYFSETQRNKGNFPGRFSGRQFSNSRSEMNVSTLELGDSALYLCASSLWVAGQETQYFGPGTRLLVL.

V is TRBV20-1 and J is TRBJ2-4; without DNA, the TCRdb call of TRBD2 cannot be checked. Germline CDR1 DFQATT, CDR2 SNEGSKA (reference sequence). CDR3 size: 15 residues. CDR3 in amino acids: CSALPRGEAKNIQYF.

The chain employs TRBV20-1 and TRBJ1-4; TCRdb reports TRBD1, a call that lacks DNA to check it against. The length of the CDR3 is 15 residues. Germline lookup yields CDR1 DFQATT and CDR2 SNEGSKA (reference sequence). The CDR3 here is CSARDPGGANEKLFF.

The chain links TRBV20-1 to TRBJ1-1. CDR3 length: 13 residues. Germline V lookup: CDR1 DFQATT, CDR2 SNEGSKA (reference sequence). CDR3 region: CSATIAAWTEAFF.

This chain connects TRBV6-5 to TRBJ2-1; TCRdb's D gene call, TRBD1, goes unchecked for lack of DNA. This CDR3 is built from 15 residues. Per germline, CDR1 MNHEY and CDR2 SVGAGI. CDR3 sequence reads: CASRSGQGNYNEQFF.

This chain links TRBV12-3 or TRBV12-4 with TRBJ2-2; TCRdb's D call of TRBD1 is untestable without DNA. This CDR3 comprises 14 residues. The CDR3 loop reads CASSLLGGGGELFF.

The chain employs TRBV12-3 or TRBV12-4 and TRBJ1-3. The CDR3 runs 16 residues. This chain's CDR3 is CASSFGSTDAGNTIYF.

The V and J genes are TRBV12-3 or TRBV12-4 and TRBJ2-1. The length of the CDR3 is 16 residues. The CDR3 protein is CASSFGEMGSYNEQFF.

V usage is TRBV5-1 and J usage is TRBJ2-1; TCRdb calls TRBD2, which cannot be checked without DNA. The CDR3 loop spans 16 amino acids. The V gene's germline CDR1 is SGHRS and CDR2 YFSETQ. The CDR3 spells CASALGKGLFFNEQFF.

V and J are TRBV6-5 and TRBJ2-1; TCRdb reports TRBD1, a call that lacks DNA to check it against. CDR3 size: 15 residues. Per germline, CDR1 MNHEY and CDR2 SVGAGI. The CDR3 is CATKKVAIGDNEQFF.

This rearrangement joins TRBV5-6 to TRBJ1-4; TCRdb reports TRBD1, a call that lacks DNA to check it against. Germline CDR1 is SGHDT and CDR2 is YYEEEE. This CDR3 has 15 amino acids. The CDR3 loop reads CASSLRGWVVEKLFF.

The rearrangement joins TRBV11-2 to TRBJ2-5; TCRdb returns TRBD1, unconfirmable since there is no DNA. Looked up from germline, CDR1 is SGHAT and CDR2 is FQNNGV. There are 14 residues in the CDR3. This CDR3 is CASSPVVSWETQYF.